The clone carrying this T cell receptor (beta chain) was recorded a few times. Antigen unknown. CDR3 length: 14 amino acids. The V and J ends lost 7 bases and 0 bases, in that order; junction bases with no gene match: 2. Looked up from germline, CDR1 is MDHEN and CDR2 is SYDVKM. After isolation, RNA underwent reverse transcription to generate cDNA as the sequencing template. Profiling relied on immunoSEQ multiplex PCR, and the TCRdb table lists in-frame clones only, not all of them. The data show some 80,000 clones, 60% to 70% seen once. The sample is drawn from a study of CD8+ T cells in alopecia areata. General observations from the study: While tofacitinib was given, many expanded lesional clones persisted in scalp and blood. Tofacitinib significantly decreased scalp clonality and expanded CD8+ clones among top 100. Lesional scalp, notably in alopecia totalis/universalis, had clonality above that of normal scalp.

Treatment here: oral pan-JAK inhibitor, 5-10 mg twice daily. Researchers picked out CD4+ and CD8+ T cells from PBMCs by sorting. The material was CD8+ T cells sorted from blood, obtained at week 24, from a patient treated with tofacitinib. The J gene is TRBJ2-3, the V gene TRBV28, with 9 nucleotides matching TRBD1. The TCR comes from a human donor with alopecia areata. The chain's CDR3 is CASIGQGSTDTQYF. For the CDR3, the DNA is TGTGCCAGCATCGGACAGGGGAGCACAGATACGCAGTATTTT. Drawing the rest from reference TRBV28 and TRBJ2-3, the complete variable domain is DVKVTQSSRYLVKRTGEKVFLECVQDMDHENMFWYRQDPGLGLRLIYFSYDVKMKEKGDIPEGYSVSREKKERFSLILESASTNQTSMYLCASIGQGSTDTQYFGPGTRLTVL.